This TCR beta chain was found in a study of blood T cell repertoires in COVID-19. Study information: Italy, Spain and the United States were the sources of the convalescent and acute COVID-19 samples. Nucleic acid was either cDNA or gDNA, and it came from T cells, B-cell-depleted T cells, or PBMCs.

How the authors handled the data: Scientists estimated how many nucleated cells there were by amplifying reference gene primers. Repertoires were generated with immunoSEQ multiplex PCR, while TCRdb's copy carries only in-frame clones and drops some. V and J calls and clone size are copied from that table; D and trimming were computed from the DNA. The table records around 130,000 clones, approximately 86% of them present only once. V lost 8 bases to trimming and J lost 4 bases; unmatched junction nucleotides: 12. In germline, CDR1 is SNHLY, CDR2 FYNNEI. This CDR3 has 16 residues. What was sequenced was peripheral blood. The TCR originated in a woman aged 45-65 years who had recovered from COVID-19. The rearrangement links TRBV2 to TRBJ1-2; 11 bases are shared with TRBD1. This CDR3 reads CASLGTGGPTLYGYTF. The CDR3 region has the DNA TGTGCCAGCCTTGGGACAGGGGGGCCAACCCTCTATGGCTACACCTTC.